The T cell receptor (beta chain) described here comes from a study of blood T cells in healthy people across ages. Study summary: Every two T cells gave about one barcoded beta molecule via template switching. Study outcomes and limitations: Unknown CMV status may confound age-related changes in expanded clones.

Using a J-beta primer mix together with a sample-barcoded 5' primer, a second PCR was run for 7 to 11 cycles. TCRdb re-derived calls from the 5' RACE reads in MiXCR, one entry per CDR3 protein. The sample includes fewer than 700,000 distinct CDR3 sequences, less than 60% of them seen just once. This clonotype was found once. No antigen is known for it. A read error is possible here, since a much larger clone lies one base away. Trimming removed 10 bases at V and 2 bases at J, with 20 bases between. Germline V lookup: CDR1 MDHEN, CDR2 SYDVKM. This CDR3 contains 15 residues. The specimen was blood. This rearrangement joins TRBV28 to TRBJ2-5; D uncertain. The source of this sequence is a man older than 75 in good health. CDR3 in DNA: TGTGCCAACACGGTCACCAGACGCGTTCAAGAGACCCAGTACTTC. Amino acid sequence: CANTVTRRVQETQYF.